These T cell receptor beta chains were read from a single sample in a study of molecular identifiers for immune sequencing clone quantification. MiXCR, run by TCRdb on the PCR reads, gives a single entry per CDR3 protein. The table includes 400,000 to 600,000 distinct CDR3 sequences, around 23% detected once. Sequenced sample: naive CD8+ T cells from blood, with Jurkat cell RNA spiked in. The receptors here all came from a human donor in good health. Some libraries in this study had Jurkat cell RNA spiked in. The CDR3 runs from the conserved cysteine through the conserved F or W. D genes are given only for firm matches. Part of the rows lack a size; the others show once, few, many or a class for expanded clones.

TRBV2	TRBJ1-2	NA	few	CASSPPVGYGYTF	TGTGCCAGCAGTCCCCCCGTGGGCTATGGCTACACCTTC
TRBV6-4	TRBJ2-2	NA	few	CASAQASNTGELFF	TGTGCCAGCGCACAGGCCTCGAACACCGGGGAGCTGTTTTTT
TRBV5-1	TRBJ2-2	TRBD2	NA	CASSLGLADTGELFF	TGCGCCAGCAGCTTGGGACTAGCGGACACCGGGGAGCTGTTTTTT
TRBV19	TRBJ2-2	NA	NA	CASRPPSGTENTGELFF	TGTGCCAGTCGCCCCCCGTCCGGGACGGAAAACACCGGGGAGCTGTTTTTT
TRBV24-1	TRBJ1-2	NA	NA	CATSESLNYGYTF	TGTGCCACCAGTGAATCATTGAACTATGGCTACACCTTC
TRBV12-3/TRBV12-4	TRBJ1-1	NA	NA	CVSSLTEMNTEAFF	TGTGTCAGCAGTTTAACCGAAATGAACACTGAAGCTTTCTTT
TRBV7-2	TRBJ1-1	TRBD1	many	CASSLVSGTVTEAFF	TGTGCCAGCAGCTTAGTTTCCGGGACAGTCACTGAAGCTTTCTTT
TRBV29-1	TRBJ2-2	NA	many	CSVVSEPNTGELFF	TGCAGCGTTGTCTCAGAGCCGAACACCGGGGAGCTGTTTTTT
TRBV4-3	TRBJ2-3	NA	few	CASSQGTHGTDTQYF	TGCGCCAGCAGCCAGGGGACGCATGGCACAGATACGCAGTATTTT
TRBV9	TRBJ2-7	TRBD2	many	CASSTSGLAGFEQYF	TGTGCCAGCAGCACTAGTGGACTAGCGGGATTCGAGCAGTACTTC
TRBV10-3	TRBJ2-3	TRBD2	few	CAISPTSGATDTQYF	TGTGCCATCAGTCCAACTAGCGGGGCTACAGATACGCAGTATTTT
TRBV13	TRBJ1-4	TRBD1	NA	CASSPDRGPDEKLFF	TGTGCCAGCAGCCCCGACAGGGGGCCGGATGAAAAACTGTTTTTT
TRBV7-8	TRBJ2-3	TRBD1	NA	CASRQRQGSTDTQYF	TGTGCCAGCAGACAGAGACAGGGTAGCACAGATACGCAGTATTTT
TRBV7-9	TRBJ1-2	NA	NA	CASSLLGPIYGYTF	TGTGCCAGCAGCTTATTGGGCCCGATCTATGGCTACACCTTC
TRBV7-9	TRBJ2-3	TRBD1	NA	CASSPLDRGVVGDTQYF	TGTGCCAGCAGTCCTCTAGACAGGGGCGTAGTAGGAGATACGCAGTATTTT
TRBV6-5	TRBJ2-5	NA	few	CASADMDETQYF	TGTGCCAGCGCAGACATGGACGAGACCCAGTACTTC
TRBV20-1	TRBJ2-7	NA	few	CSVVPGASYEQYF	TGCAGTGTCGTTCCGGGGGCGTCCTACGAGCAGTACTTC
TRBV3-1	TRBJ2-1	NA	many	CASSTQAYNEQFF	TGTGCCAGCAGCACGCAAGCCTACAATGAGCAGTTCTTC
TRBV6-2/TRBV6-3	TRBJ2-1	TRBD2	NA	CASSSGSGGDSYNEQFF	TGTGCCAGCAGTTCAGGCTCTGGGGGGGACTCCTACAATGAGCAGTTCTTC
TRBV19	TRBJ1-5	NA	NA	CASRPGLQPQHF	TGTGCCAGTAGACCCGGACTTCAGCCCCAGCATTTT
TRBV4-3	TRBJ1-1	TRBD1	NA	CASSHDGGPTGMTEAFF	TGCGCCAGCAGCCATGATGGAGGGCCGACAGGGATGACTGAAGCTTTCTTT
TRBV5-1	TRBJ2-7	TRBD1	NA	CASSTTLRDRGFYEQYF	TGCGCCAGCAGCACGACTCTCCGGGACAGGGGTTTCTACGAGCAGTACTTC
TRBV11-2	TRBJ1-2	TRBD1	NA	CASSPDRGLNYGYTF	TGTGCCAGCAGCCCGGACAGGGGCCTTAACTATGGCTACACCTTC
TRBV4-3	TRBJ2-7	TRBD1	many	CASSPDRGSDEQYF	TGCGCCAGCAGCCCCGACAGGGGTTCGGACGAGCAGTACTTC
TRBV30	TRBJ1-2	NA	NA	CAWSVSWVYGYTF	TGTGCCTGGAGTGTTAGCTGGGTCTATGGCTACACCTTC
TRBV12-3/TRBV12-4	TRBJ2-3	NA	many	CASSLGVRNTDTQYF	TGTGCCAGCAGCTTAGGAGTTAGGAACACAGATACGCAGTATTTT